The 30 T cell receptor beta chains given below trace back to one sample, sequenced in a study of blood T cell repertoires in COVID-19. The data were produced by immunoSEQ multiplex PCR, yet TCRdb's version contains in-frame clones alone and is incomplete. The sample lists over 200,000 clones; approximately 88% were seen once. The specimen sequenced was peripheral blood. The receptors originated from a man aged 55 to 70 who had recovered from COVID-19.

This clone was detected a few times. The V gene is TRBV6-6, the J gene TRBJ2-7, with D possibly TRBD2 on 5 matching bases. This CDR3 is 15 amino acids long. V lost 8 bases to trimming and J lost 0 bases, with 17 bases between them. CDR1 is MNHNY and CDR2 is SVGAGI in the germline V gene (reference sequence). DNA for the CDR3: TGTGCCAGCTCGGACCATACTAGAAGCTCCTACGAGCAGTACTTC. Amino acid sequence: CASSDHTRSSYEQYF.

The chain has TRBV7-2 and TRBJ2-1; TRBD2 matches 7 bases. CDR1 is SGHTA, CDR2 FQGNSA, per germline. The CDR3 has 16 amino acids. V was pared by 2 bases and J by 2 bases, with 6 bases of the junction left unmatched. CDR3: CASSLRGGSPYNEQFF. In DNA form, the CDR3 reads TGTGCCAGCAGCTTACGCGGCGGGAGTCCCTACAATGAGCAGTTCTTC.

The chain's CDR3 is CASSLSVSGGQETQYF. CDR3 nucleotides: TGTGCCAGCAGTTTATCCGTGAGCGGGGGGCAAGAGACCCAGTACTTC. The chain carries TRBV27 and TRBJ2-5; 9 bases fit TRBD2. Per germline, CDR1 MNHEY and CDR2 SMNVEV (reference sequence). The junction had 4 bases not matched to a gene; V was cut back by 0 bases and J by 2 bases. This CDR3 is 16 amino acids long.

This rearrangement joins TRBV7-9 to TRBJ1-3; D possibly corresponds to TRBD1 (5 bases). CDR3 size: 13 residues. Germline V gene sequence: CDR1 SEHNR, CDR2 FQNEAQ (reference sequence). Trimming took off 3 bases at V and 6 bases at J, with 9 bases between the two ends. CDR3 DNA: TGTGCCAGCAGCTTTGGAGGGGTAAACACCATATATTTT. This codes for CASSFGGVNTIYF.

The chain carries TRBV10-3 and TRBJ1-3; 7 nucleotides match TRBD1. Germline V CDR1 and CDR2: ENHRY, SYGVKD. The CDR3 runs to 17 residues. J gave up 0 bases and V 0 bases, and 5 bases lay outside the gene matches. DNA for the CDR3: TGTGCCATCAGTGAGTCTACAGGGGTCAGCTCTGGAAACACCATATATTTT. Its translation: CAISESTGVSSGNTIYF.

Written as DNA, the CDR3 is TGTGCCAGCGACCCTCTGGGACAGGGGTATGGCTACACCTTC. Its protein is CASDPLGQGYGYTF. V gene TRBV19 combines with J gene TRBJ1-2; the match to TRBD1 covers 10 bases. V gave up 9 bases and J gave up 5 bases; unmatched junction bases: 9. CDR3 size: 14 residues. The germline V gene has CDR1 LNHDA and CDR2 SQIVND (reference sequence).

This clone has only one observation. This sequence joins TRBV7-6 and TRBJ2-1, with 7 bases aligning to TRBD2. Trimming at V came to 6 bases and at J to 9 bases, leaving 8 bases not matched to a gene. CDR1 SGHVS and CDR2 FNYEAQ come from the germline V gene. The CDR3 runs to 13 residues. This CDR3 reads CASSRGEGLEQFF. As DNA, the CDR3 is TGTGCCAGCAGTCGCGGGGAGGGGCTTGAGCAGTTCTTC.

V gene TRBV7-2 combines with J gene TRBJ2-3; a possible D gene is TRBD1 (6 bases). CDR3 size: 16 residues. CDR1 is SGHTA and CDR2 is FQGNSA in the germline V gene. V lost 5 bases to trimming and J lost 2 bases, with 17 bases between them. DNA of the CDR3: TGTGCCAGCAGCCCTCCGGGACACGACCTCACAGATACGCAGTATTTT. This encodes CASSPPGHDLTDTQYF.

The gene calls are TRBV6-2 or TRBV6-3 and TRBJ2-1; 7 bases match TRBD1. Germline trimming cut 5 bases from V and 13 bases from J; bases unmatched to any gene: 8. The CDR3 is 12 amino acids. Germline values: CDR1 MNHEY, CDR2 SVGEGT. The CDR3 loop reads CASSRQGSGQFF. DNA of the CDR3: TGTGCCAGCAGTAGACAGGGTTCGGGACAGTTCTTC.

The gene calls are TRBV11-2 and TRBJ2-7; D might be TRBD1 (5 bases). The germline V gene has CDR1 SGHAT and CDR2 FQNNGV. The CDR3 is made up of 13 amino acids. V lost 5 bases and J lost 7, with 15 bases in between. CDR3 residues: CASSQRQGLEQYF. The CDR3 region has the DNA TGTGCCAGCAGCCAAAGGCAGGGTCTGGAGCAGTACTTC.

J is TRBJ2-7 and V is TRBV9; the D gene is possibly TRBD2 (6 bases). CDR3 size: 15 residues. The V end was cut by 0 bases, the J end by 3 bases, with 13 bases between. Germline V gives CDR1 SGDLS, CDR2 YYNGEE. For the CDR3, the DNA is TGTGCCAGCAGCGTAGTCGCGGGACCATACTACGAGCAGTACTTC. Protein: CASSVVAGPYYEQYF.

Here the CDR3 reads CASSLTGTSGGAGEDTQYF. The CDR3 DNA is TGTGCCAGCAGCTTAACCGGGACTAGCGGGGGGGCCGGTGAGGATACGCAGTATTTT. The V gene is TRBV7-3, the J gene TRBJ2-3; TRBD2 aligns across 16 bases. J gave up 6 bases and V 0 bases, and 9 bases lay outside the gene matches. The length of the CDR3 is 19 residues. Germline V lookup: CDR1 SGHTA, CDR2 FQGTGA.

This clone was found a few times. In DNA form, the CDR3 reads TGTGCCAGCAGTAAGCCGGGACACAACCCCGGGGAGCTGTTTTTT. It translates to CASSKPGHNPGELFF. The rearrangement links TRBV6-2 or TRBV6-3 to TRBJ2-2; maybe TRBD1 (6 bases). Trimming took 5 bases from V and 6 from J, leaving 16 bases between them. The CDR3 runs 15 residues. CDR1 MNHEY and CDR2 SVGEGT come from the germline V gene.

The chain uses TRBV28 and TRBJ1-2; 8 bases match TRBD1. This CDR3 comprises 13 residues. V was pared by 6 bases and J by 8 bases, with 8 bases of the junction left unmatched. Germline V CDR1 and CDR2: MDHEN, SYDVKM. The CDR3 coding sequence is TGTGCCAGCAGGACGACAGGGGTCTACGGCTACACCTTC. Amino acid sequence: CASRTTGVYGYTF.

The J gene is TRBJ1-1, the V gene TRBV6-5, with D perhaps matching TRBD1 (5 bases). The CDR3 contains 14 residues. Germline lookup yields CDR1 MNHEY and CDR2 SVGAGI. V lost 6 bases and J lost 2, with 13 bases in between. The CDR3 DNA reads TGTGCCAGCAGCCGCCCTGGGACTAACACTGAAGCTTTCTTT. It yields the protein CASSRPGTNTEAFF.

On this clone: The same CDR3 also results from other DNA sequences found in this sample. CDR3 region: CASSLVQGNTGELFF. CDR3 DNA sequence: TGCGCCAGCAGCTTGGTACAGGGAAACACCGGGGAGCTGTTTTTT. The chain recombines TRBV5-1 with TRBJ2-2; the D gene is possibly TRBD1 (6 bases). The CDR3 extends over 15 amino acids. Trimming removed 0 bases at V and 2 bases at J, with 8 bases between. CDR1 is SGHRS, CDR2 YFSETQ, per germline. The entire variable domain, with the rest obtained from reference TRBV5-1 and TRBJ2-2, is as follows: KAGVTQTPRYLIKTRGQQVTLSCSPISGHRSVSWYQQTPGQGLQFLFEYFSETQRNKGNFPGRFSGRQFSNSRSEMNVSTLELGDSALYLCASSLVQGNTGELFFGEGSRLTVL.

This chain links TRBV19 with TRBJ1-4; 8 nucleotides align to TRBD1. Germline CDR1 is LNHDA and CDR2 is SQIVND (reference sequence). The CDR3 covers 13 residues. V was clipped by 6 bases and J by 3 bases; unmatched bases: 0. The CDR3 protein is CASRDRANEKLFF. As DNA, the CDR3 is TGTGCCAGTAGGGACAGGGCTAATGAAAAACTGTTTTTT.

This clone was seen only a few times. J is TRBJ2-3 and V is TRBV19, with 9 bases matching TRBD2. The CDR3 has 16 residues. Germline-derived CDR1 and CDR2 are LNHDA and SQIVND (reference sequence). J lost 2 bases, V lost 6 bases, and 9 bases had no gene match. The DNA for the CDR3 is TGTGCCAGTAGGGGTAGCGGGAGACACTACACAGATACGCAGTATTTT. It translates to CASRGSGRHYTDTQYF.

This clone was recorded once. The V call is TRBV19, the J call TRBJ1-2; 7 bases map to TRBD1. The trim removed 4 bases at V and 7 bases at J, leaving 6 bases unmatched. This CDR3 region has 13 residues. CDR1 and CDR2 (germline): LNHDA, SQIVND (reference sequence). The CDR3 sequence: CASSNRGSSGYTF. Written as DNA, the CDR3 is TGTGCCAGTAGTAACAGGGGCAGTTCTGGCTACACCTTC. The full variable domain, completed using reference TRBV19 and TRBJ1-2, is DGGITQSPKYLFRKEGQNVTLSCEQNLNHDAMYWYRQDPGQGLRLIYYSQIVNDFQKGDIAEGYSVSREKKESFPLTVTSAQKNPTAFYLCASSNRGSSGYTFGSGTRLTVV.

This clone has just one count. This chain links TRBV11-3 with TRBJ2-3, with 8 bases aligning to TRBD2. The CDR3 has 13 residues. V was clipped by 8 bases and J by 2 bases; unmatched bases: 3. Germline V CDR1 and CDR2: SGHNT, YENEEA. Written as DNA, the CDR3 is TGTGCCAGCGGGCGGGGGGCCACAGATACGCAGTATTTT. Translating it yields CASGRGATDTQYF. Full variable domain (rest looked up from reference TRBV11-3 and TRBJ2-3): EAGVVQSPRYKIIEKKQPVAFWCNPISGHNTLYWYLQNLGQGPELLIRYENEEAVDDSQLPKDRFSAERLKGVDSTLKIQPAELGDSAVYLCASGRGATDTQYFGPGTRLTVL.

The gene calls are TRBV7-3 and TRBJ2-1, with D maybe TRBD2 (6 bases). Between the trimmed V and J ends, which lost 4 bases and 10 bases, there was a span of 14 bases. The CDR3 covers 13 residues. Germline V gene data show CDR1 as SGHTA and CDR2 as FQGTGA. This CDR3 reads CASSSRPGGEQFF. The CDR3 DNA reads TGTGCCAGCAGCTCCCGACCTGGGGGGGAGCAGTTCTTC.

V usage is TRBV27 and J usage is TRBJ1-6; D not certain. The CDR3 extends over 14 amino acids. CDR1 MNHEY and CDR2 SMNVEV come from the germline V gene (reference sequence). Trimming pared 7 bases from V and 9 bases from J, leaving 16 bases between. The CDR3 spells CASTERPSGSPLHF. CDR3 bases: TGTGCCAGCACCGAACGGCCCTCAGGTTCACCCCTCCACTTT.

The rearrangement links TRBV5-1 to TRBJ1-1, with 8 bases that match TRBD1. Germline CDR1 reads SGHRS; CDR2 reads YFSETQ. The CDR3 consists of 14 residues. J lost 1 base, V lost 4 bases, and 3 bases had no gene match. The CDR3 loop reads CASSPQGGNTEAFF. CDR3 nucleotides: TGCGCCAGCAGCCCACAGGGGGGGAACACTGAAGCTTTCTTT.

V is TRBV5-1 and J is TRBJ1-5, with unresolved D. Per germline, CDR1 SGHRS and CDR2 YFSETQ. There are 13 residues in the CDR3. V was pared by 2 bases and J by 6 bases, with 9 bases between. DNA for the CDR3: TGCGCCAGCAGCTTAGAGGGAGGTCAGCCCCAGCATTTT. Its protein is CASSLEGGQPQHF.

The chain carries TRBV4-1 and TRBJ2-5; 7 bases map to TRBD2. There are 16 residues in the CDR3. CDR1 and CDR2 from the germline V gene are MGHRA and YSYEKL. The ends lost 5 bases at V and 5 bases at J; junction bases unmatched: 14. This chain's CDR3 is CASSSGSGDLGETQYF. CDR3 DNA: TGCGCCAGCAGCTCTGGGAGCGGGGACCTCGGGGAGACCCAGTACTTC.

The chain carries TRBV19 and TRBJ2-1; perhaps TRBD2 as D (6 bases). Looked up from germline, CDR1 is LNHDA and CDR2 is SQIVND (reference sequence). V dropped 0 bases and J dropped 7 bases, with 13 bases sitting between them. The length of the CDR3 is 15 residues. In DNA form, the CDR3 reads TGTGCCAGTAGTATAGAGGTCCTAGCGTCGAATGAGCAGTTCTTC. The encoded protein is CASSIEVLASNEQFF. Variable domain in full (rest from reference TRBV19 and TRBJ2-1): DGGITQSPKYLFRKEGQNVTLSCEQNLNHDAMYWYRQDPGQGLRLIYYSQIVNDFQKGDIAEGYSVSREKKESFPLTVTSAQKNPTAFYLCASSIEVLASNEQFFGPGTRLTVL.

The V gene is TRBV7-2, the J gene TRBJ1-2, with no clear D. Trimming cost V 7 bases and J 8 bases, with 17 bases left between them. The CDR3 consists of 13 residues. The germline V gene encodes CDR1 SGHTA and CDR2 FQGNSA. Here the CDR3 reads CASTSAWTYGYTF. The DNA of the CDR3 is TGTGCCAGCACCTCCGCCTGGACTTACGGCTACACCTTC.

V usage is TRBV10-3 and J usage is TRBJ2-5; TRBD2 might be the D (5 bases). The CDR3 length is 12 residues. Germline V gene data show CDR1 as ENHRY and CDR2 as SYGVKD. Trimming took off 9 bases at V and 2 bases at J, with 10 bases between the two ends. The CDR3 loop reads CAIGAEQETQYF. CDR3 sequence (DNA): TGTGCCATTGGAGCGGAGCAAGAGACCCAGTACTTC.

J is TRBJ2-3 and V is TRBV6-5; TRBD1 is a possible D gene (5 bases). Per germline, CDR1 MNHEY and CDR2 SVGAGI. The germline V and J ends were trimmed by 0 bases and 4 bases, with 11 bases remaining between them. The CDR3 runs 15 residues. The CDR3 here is CASSYSTGKADTQYF. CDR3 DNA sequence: TGTGCCAGCAGTTACTCTACAGGCAAGGCAGATACGCAGTATTTT.

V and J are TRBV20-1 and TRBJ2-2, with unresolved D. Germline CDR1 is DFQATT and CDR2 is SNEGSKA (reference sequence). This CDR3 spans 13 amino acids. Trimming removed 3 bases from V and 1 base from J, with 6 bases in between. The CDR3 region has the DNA TGCAGTGCTAGTGCCTGGAACACCGGGGAGCTGTTTTTT. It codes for CSASAWNTGELFF.